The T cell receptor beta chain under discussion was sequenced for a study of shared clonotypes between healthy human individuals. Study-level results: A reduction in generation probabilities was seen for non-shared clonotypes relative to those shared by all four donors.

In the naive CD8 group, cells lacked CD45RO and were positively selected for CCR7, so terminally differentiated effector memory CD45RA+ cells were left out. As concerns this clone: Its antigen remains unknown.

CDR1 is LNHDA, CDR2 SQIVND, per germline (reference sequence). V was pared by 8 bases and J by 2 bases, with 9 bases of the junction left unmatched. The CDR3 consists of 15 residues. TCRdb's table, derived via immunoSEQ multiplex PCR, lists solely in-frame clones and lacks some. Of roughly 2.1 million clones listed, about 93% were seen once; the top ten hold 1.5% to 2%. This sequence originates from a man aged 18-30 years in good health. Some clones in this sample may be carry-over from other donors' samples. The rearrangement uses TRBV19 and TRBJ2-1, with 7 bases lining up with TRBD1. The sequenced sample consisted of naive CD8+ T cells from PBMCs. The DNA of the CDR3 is TGTGCCAGTGGATCCGGGACAGCGGCCTACAATGAGCAGTTCTTC. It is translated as CASGSGTAAYNEQFF. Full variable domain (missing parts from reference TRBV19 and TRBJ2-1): DGGITQSPKYLFRKEGQNVTLSCEQNLNHDAMYWYRQDPGQGLRLIYYSQIVNDFQKGDIAEGYSVSREKKESFPLTVTSAQKNPTAFYLCASGSGTAAYNEQFFGPGTRLTVL.